These T cell receptor beta chains were read from a single sample in a study of control samples from healthy donors and cancer patients. Measured with immunoSEQ multiplex PCR; TCRdb has only the in-frame clones, and not every one. The sample lists some 56,000 clones; 90% to 95% were seen once. Input material: blood. The source is a man aged 25-40 years in good health. Each CDR3 is given with its conserved first and last residue. The D gene is left open where the match is weak. Not every row has a clone size; where given, it reads once, few, many or a size class.

TRBJ1-4 TRBV19 . . CASSRTATNEKLFF TGTGCCAGTAGTAGGACAGCAACTAATGAAAAACTGTTTTTT
TRBJ2-1 TRBV5-6 . TRBD2 CASSLDIGLAGIEEQFF TGTGCCAGCAGCTTGGACATAGGACTAGCGGGAATAGAGGAGCAGTTCTTC
TRBJ1-1 TRBV18 . . CASSPPGQGRTEAFF TGTGCCAGCTCACCACCGGGGCAGGGTCGGACTGAAGCTTTCTTT
TRBJ2-6 TRBV28 . . CASRRTGSGANVLTF TGTGCCAGCAGGAGGACGGGCTCTGGGGCCAACGTCCTGACTTTC
TRBJ2-1 TRBV7-2 . . CASSYSVRRSYNEQFF TGTGCCAGCAGCTATAGCGTGAGACGCTCCTACAATGAGCAGTTCTTC
TRBJ1-5 TRBV6-5 . . CATQLTGGGNQPQHF TGTGCCACCCAATTGACGGGGGGCGGCAATCAGCCCCAGCATTTT
TRBJ1-2 TRBV5-6 . TRBD1 CASSTGTAANYGYTF TGTGCCAGCAGCACAGGGACAGCAGCTAACTATGGCTACACCTTC
TRBJ1-3 TRBV6-1 . . CASSEDGSSGNTIYF TGTGCCAGCAGTGAAGACGGCAGCTCTGGAAACACCATATATTTT
TRBJ2-2 TRBV4-2 . . CASSQDVTGELFF TGTGCCAGCAGCCAAGATGTCACCGGGGAGCTGTTTTTT
TRBJ2-2 TRBV10-2 . TRBD2 CASTAGDTGELFF TGCGCCAGCACAGCGGGAGACACCGGGGAGCTGTTTTTT
TRBJ2-3 TRBV7-3 . TRBD2 CASSPGGSGSSSTDTQYF TGTGCCAGCAGCCCCGGAGGTAGCGGGTCCTCTAGCACAGATACGCAGTATTTT
TRBJ2-2 TRBV28 . . CASNGVRDDNTGELFF TGTGCCAGCAATGGGGTCCGGGACGATAACACCGGGGAGCTGTTTTTT
TRBJ1-5 TRBV19 . . CASSKGGGSNQPQHF TGTGCCAGTAGTAAGGGAGGGGGTAGCAATCAGCCCCAGCATTTT
TRBJ2-1 TRBV19 . . CASTWGRGYNEQFF TGTGCCAGTACGTGGGGAAGGGGCTACAATGAGCAGTTCTTC
TRBJ1-2 TRBV9 . TRBD1 CASSAGGAYGYTF TGTGCCAGCAGCGCAGGGGGCGCTTATGGCTACACCTTC
TRBJ1-2 TRBV5-1 . . CASSSAGVVSYTF TGCGCCAGCAGCTCGGCGGGGGTTGTGAGCTACACCTTC
TRBJ1-2 TRBV27 . . CASTPHPSYGYTF TGTGCCAGCACCCCCCACCCATCCTATGGCTACACCTTC
TRBJ1-4 TRBV6-5 few . CASSYSPAATNEKLFF TGTGCCAGCAGTTACTCTCCCGCGGCAACTAATGAAAAACTGTTTTTT
TRBJ1-1 TRBV21-1 . . CARSVGEPTEAFF TGTGCCAGATCGGTCGGGGAGCCCACTGAAGCTTTCTTT
TRBJ1-5 TRBV5-5 few . CASSLEGVGSNQPQHF TGTGCCAGCAGCTTGGAGGGAGTAGGTAGCAATCAGCCCCAGCATTTT
TRBJ2-7 TRBV12-3/TRBV12-4 . TRBD1 CASRGQGNEQYF TGTGCCAGCAGGGGACAGGGCAACGAGCAGTACTTC
TRBJ2-2 TRBV6-2/TRBV6-3 . . CASSRTDTGELFF TGTGCCAGCAGTCGGACTGACACCGGGGAGCTGTTTTTT
TRBJ2-1 TRBV9 . TRBD2 CASSVDSGSYNEQFF TGTGCCAGCAGCGTAGATAGCGGGAGTTACAATGAGCAGTTCTTC
TRBJ2-5 TRBV6-5 . TRBD1 CASSTGQGGQETQYF TGTGCCAGCAGCACCGGACAGGGTGGGCAAGAGACCCAGTACTTC
TRBJ1-4 TRBV28 . TRBD1 CASSLQGTTNEKLFF TGTGCCAGCAGTCTACAGGGGACAACTAATGAAAAACTGTTTTTT
TRBJ1-2 TRBV5-1 . . CASSQTGTANYGYTF TGCGCCAGCAGTCAAACCGGGACGGCTAACTATGGCTACACCTTC
TRBJ2-7 TRBV5-4 . TRBD1 CASSHGTGAYEQYF TGTGCCAGCAGCCACGGGACAGGGGCCTACGAGCAGTACTTC
TRBJ1-5 TRBV19 . . CASTSGASQPQHF .
TRBJ2-7 TRBV5-5 once TRBD1 CASSWGGDRGYYEQYF TGTGCCAGCAGCTGGGGTGGAGACAGGGGGTACTACGAGCAGTACTTC
TRBJ1-4 TRBV15 . TRBD1 CATSRDRGLVEKLFF TGTGCCACCAGCAGAGACAGGGGGCTCGTTGAAAAACTGTTTTTT
TRBJ1-4 TRBV30 once . CAWSVRGNEKLFF TGTGCCTGGAGTGTAAGAGGAAATGAAAAACTGTTTTTT
TRBJ2-5 TRBV19 . TRBD2 CASRQGLAEKETQYF TGTGCCAGTAGACAGGGACTAGCGGAGAAAGAGACCCAGTACTTC
TRBJ2-1 TRBV5-1 . TRBD2 CASTIVGTSELITSYNEQFF TGCGCCAGCACCATTGTTGGGACTAGCGAACTCATAACCTCCTACAATGAGCAGTTCTTC
TRBJ2-7 TRBV2 . . CASTARETLAGEQYF TGTGCCAGCACCGCACGTGAGACCCTCGCGGGCGAGCAGTACTTC
TRBJ1-1 TRBV28 . TRBD1 CASSPSTGPNTEAFF TGTGCCAGCAGTCCGTCGACAGGGCCGAACACTGAAGCTTTCTTT
TRBJ2-5 TRBV4-2 . . CASSQDSSSQETQYF TGTGCCAGCAGCCAAGATAGTAGTTCACAAGAGACCCAGTACTTC
TRBJ1-5 TRBV11-2 . . CASSLSGDRNQPQHF TGTGCCAGCAGCTTATCGGGCGACAGAAATCAGCCCCAGCATTTT
TRBJ1-5 TRBV19 . . CASSTSRSGNQPQHF TGTGCCAGTAGTACCTCCCGCTCGGGCAATCAGCCCCAGCATTTT
TRBJ2-2 TRBV10-1 . TRBD2 CASSDPGGGTGELFF TGCGCCAGCAGTGATCCGGGAGGGGGTACCGGGGAGCTGTTTTTT
TRBJ2-3 TRBV5-4 . TRBD1 CASSSRTGTSSTDTQYF TGTGCCAGCAGCTCGAGGACAGGGACCTCTAGCACAGATACGCAGTATTTT
TRBJ2-5 TRBV27 once TRBD1 CASILDRGLETQYF TGTGCCAGCATCTTGGACAGGGGGCTGGAGACCCAGTACTTC